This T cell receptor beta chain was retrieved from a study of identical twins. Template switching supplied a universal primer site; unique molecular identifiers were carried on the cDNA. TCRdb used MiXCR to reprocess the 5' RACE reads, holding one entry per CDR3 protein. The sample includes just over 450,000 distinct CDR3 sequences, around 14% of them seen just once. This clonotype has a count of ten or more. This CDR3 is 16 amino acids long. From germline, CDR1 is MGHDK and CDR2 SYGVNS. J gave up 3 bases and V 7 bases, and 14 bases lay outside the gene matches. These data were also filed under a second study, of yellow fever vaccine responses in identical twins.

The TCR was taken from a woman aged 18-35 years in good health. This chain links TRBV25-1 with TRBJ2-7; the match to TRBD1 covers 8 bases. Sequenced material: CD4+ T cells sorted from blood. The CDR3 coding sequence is TGTGCCAGCAACGAGGGTAGGACAGGGTTTTGCTACGAGCAGTACTTC. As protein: CASNEGRTGFCYEQYF.